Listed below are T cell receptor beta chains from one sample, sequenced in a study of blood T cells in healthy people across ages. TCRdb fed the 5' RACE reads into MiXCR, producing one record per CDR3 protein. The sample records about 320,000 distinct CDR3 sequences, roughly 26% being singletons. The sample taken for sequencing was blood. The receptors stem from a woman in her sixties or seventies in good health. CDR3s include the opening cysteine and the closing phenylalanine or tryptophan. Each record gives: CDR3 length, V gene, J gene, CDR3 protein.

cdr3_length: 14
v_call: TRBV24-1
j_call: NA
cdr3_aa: CATGGRDRVNEQFF

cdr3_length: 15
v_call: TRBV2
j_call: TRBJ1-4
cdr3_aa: CASSAPGGGSEKLFF

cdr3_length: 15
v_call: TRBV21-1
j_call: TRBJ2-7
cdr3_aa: CANLPRDRERGEQYF

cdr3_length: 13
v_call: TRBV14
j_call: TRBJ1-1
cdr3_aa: CASSHGLDTEAFF

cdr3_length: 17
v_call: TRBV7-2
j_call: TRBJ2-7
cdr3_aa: CASSREGDTILNYEQYF

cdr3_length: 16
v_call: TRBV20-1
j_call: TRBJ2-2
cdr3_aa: CSASKDGPSKTGELFF

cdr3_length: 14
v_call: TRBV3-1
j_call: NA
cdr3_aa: CASSQSSRSHEQFF

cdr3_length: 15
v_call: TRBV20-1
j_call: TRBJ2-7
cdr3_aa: CSARDLAVSSYEQYF

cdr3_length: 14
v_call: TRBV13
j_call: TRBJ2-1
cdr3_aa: CASSSFWVGNEQFF

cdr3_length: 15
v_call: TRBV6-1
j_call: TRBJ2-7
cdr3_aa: CASSEGPGQIDEQYF

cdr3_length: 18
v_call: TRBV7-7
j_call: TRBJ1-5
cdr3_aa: CASSLRVFRPLWRQPQHF

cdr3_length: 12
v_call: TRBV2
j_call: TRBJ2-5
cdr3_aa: CASRDNGETQYF

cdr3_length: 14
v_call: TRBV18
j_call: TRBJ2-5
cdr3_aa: CASSSGIVQETQYF

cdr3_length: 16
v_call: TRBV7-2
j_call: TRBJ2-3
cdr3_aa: CASSLPASRSTDTQYF

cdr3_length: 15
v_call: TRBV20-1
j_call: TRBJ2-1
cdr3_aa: CSAGGGLAVCNEQFF

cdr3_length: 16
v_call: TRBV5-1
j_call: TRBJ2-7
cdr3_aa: CASSFLTGQYSYEQYF

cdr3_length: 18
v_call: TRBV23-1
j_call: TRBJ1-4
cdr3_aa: CASTELGQGRATNEKLFF

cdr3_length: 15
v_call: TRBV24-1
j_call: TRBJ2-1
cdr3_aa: CATSKTSGTYNEQFF

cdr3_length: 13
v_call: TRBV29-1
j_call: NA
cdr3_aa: CSVGLQGWETQYF

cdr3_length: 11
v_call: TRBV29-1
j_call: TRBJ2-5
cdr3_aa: CSVPAGETQYF

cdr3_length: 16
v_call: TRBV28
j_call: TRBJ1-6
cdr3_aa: CASRLTGITYNSPLHF

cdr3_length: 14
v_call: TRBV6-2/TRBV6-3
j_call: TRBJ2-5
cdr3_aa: CASSSAGGLETQYF

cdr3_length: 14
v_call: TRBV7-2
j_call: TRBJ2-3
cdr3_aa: CASSFGGGAGAQYF

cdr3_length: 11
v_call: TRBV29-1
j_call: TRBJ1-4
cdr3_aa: CSAVSGEKLFF

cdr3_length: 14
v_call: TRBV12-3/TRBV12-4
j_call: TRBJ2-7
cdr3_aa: CASSQNRGPYEQYF

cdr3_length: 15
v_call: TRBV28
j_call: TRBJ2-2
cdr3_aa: CASSRLAGITGELFF

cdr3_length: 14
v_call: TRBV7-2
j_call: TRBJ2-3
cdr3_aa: CASSSGTLPDTQYF

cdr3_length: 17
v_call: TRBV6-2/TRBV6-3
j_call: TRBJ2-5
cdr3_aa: CASSKPGPAGARETQYF

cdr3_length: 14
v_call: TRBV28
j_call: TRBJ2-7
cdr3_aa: CASSPSEATYEQYF